This T cell receptor beta chain comes out of a study of T-cell reconstitution after alpha-beta-depleted transplantation in children. There are 21 residues in the CDR3. V dropped 5 bases and J dropped 0 bases, with 30 bases sitting between them. In germline, CDR1 is MDHEN, CDR2 SYDVKM. To note about this clonotype: Its antigen is not known.

Study-wide findings and caveats: Surviving recipient T cells and thymic progenitors underlay high day-60 TCRbeta diversity in some patients. There were reportedly several hundred expanded graft clones from which alpha-beta T cells came about two months after transplant. T-cell numbers and diversity, one year after transplant, stemmed largely from T cells that were newly produced.

It was with unique molecular identifiers that the TCRbeta library was prepared. TCRdb re-analysed the PCR reads in MiXCR, keeping a single row per CDR3 protein. Of 500,000 or so distinct CDR3 sequences in the sample, about an eighth are singletons; the top ten hold around 13%. The specimen comprised PBMCs, mostly from graft donor cells, sampled 180 days after TCRalphabeta/CD19-depleted stem cell transplant. This sequence was found in a female patient aged 2 to 10 who had a stem cell transplant for aplastic anemia, so the T cells may come from the graft donor. The J gene is TRBJ2-3, the V gene TRBV28; weak D call: TRBD2 (6 bases). In nucleotides, the CDR3 is TGTGCCAGCAGTCCTTTCGGCAGGCTAGGATCGGGGGTTCCGAGCACAGATACGCAGTATTTT. Translation: CASSPFGRLGSGVPSTDTQYF.